Below, 19 T cell receptor beta chains from the same sample are listed, as sequenced in a study of cytomegalovirus exposure and HLA in healthy donors. 60 Vbeta and 13 Jbeta primers were used in PCR. Clones were sequenced by immunoSEQ multiplex PCR, and TCRdb holds only the in-frame ones, with some missing. The table lists 100,000 to 150,000 clones, 80% to 90% of them singletons. Material for sequencing was PBMCs. Receptors were obtained from a woman in her twenties or thirties in good health and CMV-seronegative.

This sequence joins TRBV30 and TRBJ1-2, with D perhaps TRBD1 (5 bases). Germline assignment: CDR1 GTSNPN and CDR2 SVGIG (reference sequence). Trimming removed 0 bases at V and 0 bases at J, with 11 bases between. The CDR3 is made up of 15 amino acids. CDR3 coding DNA: TGTGCCTGGAGTGTAGGGGAGGGAGCTAACTATGGCTACACCTTC. Its protein product is CAWSVGEGANYGYTF.

The chain recombines TRBV11-3 with TRBJ2-3, with 9 nucleotides matching TRBD1. The V gene end was trimmed by 4 bases and the J gene end by 5 bases; junction bases not matched to a gene: 7. The V gene's germline CDR1 is SGHNT and CDR2 YENEEA. The CDR3 totals 15 residues. Here the CDR3 reads CASSSPGQGKDTQYF. In DNA, the CDR3 is TGTGCCAGCAGCTCCCCGGGACAGGGCAAAGATACGCAGTATTTT.

The chain is built from TRBV6-1 and TRBJ2-3; D is undetermined. Trimming pared 3 bases from V and 0 bases from J, leaving 10 bases between. The germline V gene has CDR1 MNHNS and CDR2 SASEGT. The CDR3 is made up of 15 amino acids. CDR3 nucleotides: TGTGCCAGCAGTGACCACTTCTCAAGCACAGATACGCAGTATTTT. It specifies CASSDHFSSTDTQYF.

The V gene is TRBV28, the J gene TRBJ1-2; 7 bases agree with TRBD1. This CDR3 is 14 amino acids long. Germline V gene lookup returns CDR1 MDHEN and CDR2 SYDVKM. Unmatched junction bases numbered 6, after V lost 4 bases and J lost 4 bases. The CDR3 nucleotides are TGTGCCAGCAGTTACTCCGGGACAGTCTATGGCTACACCTTC. It specifies CASSYSGTVYGYTF.

This chain connects TRBV6-6 to TRBJ1-5; D is undetermined. CDR3 length: 13 amino acids. The V gene's germline CDR1 is MNHNY and CDR2 SVGAGI (reference sequence). V shed 0 bases and J shed 3 bases, with 3 bases lying between them. The CDR3 DNA reads as TGTGCCAGCAGTTACTCGTACAATCAGCCCCAGCATTTT. It encodes CASSYSYNQPQHF.

The V call is TRBV19, the J call TRBJ1-1; 8 nucleotides match TRBD1. V lost 9 bases and J lost 0; bases outside the gene matches: 9. The CDR3 contains 15 residues. Germline assignment: CDR1 LNHDA and CDR2 SQIVND (reference sequence). CDR3 DNA: TGTGCCAGCCAGCCTAGGGACAGGTTGAACACTGAAGCTTTCTTT. This encodes CASQPRDRLNTEAFF.

V is TRBV11-2 and J is TRBJ2-1; 9 bases are shared with TRBD2. The germline gives CDR1 SGHAT, CDR2 FQNNGV. V lost 1 base to trimming and J lost 4 bases; unmatched junction nucleotides: 5. The CDR3 consists of 16 residues. The CDR3 coding sequence is TGTGCCAGCAGCTTAGGCAGTAGCGGGAGTTACAATGAGCAGTTCTTC. It is translated as CASSLGSSGSYNEQFF.

The rearrangement joins TRBV6-6 to TRBJ2-7, with D maybe TRBD2 (5 bases). This CDR3 region has 13 residues. V was cut by 1 base and J by 3 bases, with 7 bases left in between. The V gene's germline CDR1 is MNHNY and CDR2 SVGAGI (reference sequence). The CDR3 spells CASSYLRDYEQYF. As DNA, the CDR3 is TGTGCCAGCAGTTACTTGAGGGACTACGAGCAGTACTTC.

This chain connects TRBV7-9 to TRBJ2-2; perhaps TRBD2 as D (5 bases). Per the germline V gene, CDR1 is SEHNR and CDR2 is FQNEAQ (reference sequence). V was cut by 5 bases and J by 6 bases, with 19 bases left in between. This CDR3 contains 16 residues. CDR3 bases: TGTGCCAGCAGCGCCGGACTCCCCACGGGCGCCGGGGAGCTGTTTTTT. Protein: CASSAGLPTGAGELFF.

The gene calls are TRBV10-3 and TRBJ1-1; the D gene is possibly TRBD1 (5 bases). This CDR3 comprises 17 residues. V lost 4 bases to trimming and J lost 1 base, with 19 bases between them. Per the germline V gene, CDR1 is ENHRY and CDR2 is SYGVKD. CDR3 DNA: TGTGCCATCAGTGGGGGCAGCACAAAGAGACCGAACACTGAAGCTTTCTTT. This codes for CAISGGSTKRPNTEAFF.

CDR3 sequence reads: CASMQGVKYSNQPQHF. CDR3 nucleotide sequence: TGTGCCAGCATGCAGGGCGTTAAATATAGCAATCAGCCCCAGCATTTT. V is TRBV28 and J is TRBJ1-5, with D possibly matching TRBD1 (5 bases). There are 16 residues in the CDR3. V was trimmed by 7 bases and J by 0 bases, leaving 16 bases between them. CDR1 is MDHEN and CDR2 is SYDVKM in the germline V gene. The full variable domain, in which reference TRBV28 and TRBJ1-5 provide the parts outside the CDR3, is DVKVTQSSRYLVKRTGEKVFLECVQDMDHENMFWYRQDPGLGLRLIYFSYDVKMKEKGDIPEGYSVSREKKERFSLILESASTNQTSMYLCASMQGVKYSNQPQHFGDGTRLSIL.

This chain connects TRBV9 to TRBJ1-1, with D possibly being TRBD1 (5 bases). The CDR3 spans 15 residues. V lost 0 bases to trimming and J lost 3 bases, with 12 bases between them. In germline, CDR1 is SGDLS, CDR2 YYNGEE. CDR3 residues: CASSVGFGGDTEAFF. The CDR3 DNA follows: TGTGCCAGCAGCGTAGGCTTCGGAGGGGACACTGAAGCTTTCTTT.

This chain connects TRBV7-8 to TRBJ2-7, with a tentative D call TRBD1 (6 bases). The CDR3 contains 12 residues. V was pared by 8 bases and J by 4 bases, with 12 bases between. From germline, CDR1 is SGHVS and CDR2 FQNEAQ. CDR3 region: CASSIQGYEQYF. The CDR3 coding sequence is TGTGCCAGCTCTATACAGGGTTACGAGCAGTACTTC.

The chain has TRBV5-4 and TRBJ2-5; D call uncertain. CDR1 is SGHNT, CDR2 YYREEE, per germline (reference sequence). This CDR3 is 15 amino acids long. V shed 1 base and J shed 0 bases, with 10 bases lying between them. In DNA form, the CDR3 reads TGTGCCAGCAGCTTGACCTCTAAGAACCAAGAGACCCAGTACTTC. It encodes CASSLTSKNQETQYF.

This clone is a singleton in its sample. V and J are TRBV18 and TRBJ2-7; D might be TRBD2 (5 bases). V lost 3 bases, J lost 6 bases, and 9 bases lay in between. The CDR3 loop spans 12 amino acids. CDR1 is KGHSH, CDR2 LQKENI, per germline. CDR3 amino acids: CASSPQEGEQYF. CDR3 in DNA: TGTGCCAGCTCACCCCAAGAGGGCGAGCAGTACTTC.

The CDR3 DNA reads TGTGCCAGCTCACCCACCCGAGCAGGGCCCGGGGAGCTGTTTTTT. It is translated as CASSPTRAGPGELFF. The gene calls are TRBV18 and TRBJ2-2; TRBD1 is a possible D gene (5 bases). Trimming shortened V by 3 bases and J by 6 bases, and 14 bases separated the two germline ends. The CDR3 totals 15 residues. Germline CDR1 reads KGHSH; CDR2 reads LQKENI.

V is TRBV19 and J is TRBJ2-2; 10 bases fit TRBD2. The germline CDR1 and CDR2 sequences are LNHDA and SQIVND (reference sequence). The CDR3 loop spans 15 amino acids. V dropped 6 bases and J dropped 5; count of bases not matched to a gene: 6. CDR3 in amino acids: CASSKSGRGTGELFF. DNA of the CDR3: TGTGCCAGTAGCAAAAGCGGGAGGGGAACCGGGGAGCTGTTTTTT.

This chain uses TRBV2 with TRBJ2-7; D perhaps matches TRBD2 (5 bases). Germline V lookup: CDR1 SNHLY, CDR2 FYNNEI. V lost 5 bases, J lost 7 bases, and 12 bases lay in between. The CDR3 length is 12 residues. In DNA form, the CDR3 reads TGTGCCAGCAGTAGAGAGGGCCCGGAGCAGTACTTC. Translating it yields CASSREGPEQYF. The full variable domain, its missing parts supplied by reference TRBV2 and TRBJ2-7, is EPEVTQTPSHQVTQMGQEVILRCVPISNHLYFYWYRQILGQKVEFLVSFYNNEISEKSEIFDDQFSVERPDGSNFTLKIRSTKLEDSAMYFCASSREGPEQYFGPGTRLTVT.

This clone was counted a few times. The chain couples TRBV11-2 to TRBJ2-7; TRBD2 aligns across 7 bases. Losses at the gene ends were 6 bases for V and 2 bases for J; bases not matched to a gene: 10. Germline V gene sequence: CDR1 SGHAT, CDR2 FQNNGV. This CDR3 has 15 residues. The CDR3 DNA reads as TGTGCCAGCAGATCATTGCGGGGGTCCCCCTACGAGCAGTACTTC. Translated: CASRSLRGSPYEQYF.